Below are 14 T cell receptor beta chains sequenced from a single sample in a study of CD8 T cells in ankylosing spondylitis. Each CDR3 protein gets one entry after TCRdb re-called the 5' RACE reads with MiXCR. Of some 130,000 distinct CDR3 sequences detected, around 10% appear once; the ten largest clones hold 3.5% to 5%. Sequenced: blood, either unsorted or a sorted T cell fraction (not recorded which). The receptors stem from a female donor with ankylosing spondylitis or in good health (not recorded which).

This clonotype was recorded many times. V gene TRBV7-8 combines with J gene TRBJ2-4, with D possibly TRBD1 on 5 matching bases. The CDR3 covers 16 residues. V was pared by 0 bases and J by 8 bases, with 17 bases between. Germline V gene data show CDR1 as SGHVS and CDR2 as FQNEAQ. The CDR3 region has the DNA TGTGCCAGCAGCTTAGCCCTGGACACTTTATGGGACATTCAGTACTTC. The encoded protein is CASSLALDTLWDIQYF.

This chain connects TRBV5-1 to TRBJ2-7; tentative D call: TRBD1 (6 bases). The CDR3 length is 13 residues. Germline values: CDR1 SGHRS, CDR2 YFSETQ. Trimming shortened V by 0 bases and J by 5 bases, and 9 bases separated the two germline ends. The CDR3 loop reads CASSLGDNHEQYF. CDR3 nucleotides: TGCGCCAGCAGCTTGGGGGACAACCACGAGCAGTACTTC.

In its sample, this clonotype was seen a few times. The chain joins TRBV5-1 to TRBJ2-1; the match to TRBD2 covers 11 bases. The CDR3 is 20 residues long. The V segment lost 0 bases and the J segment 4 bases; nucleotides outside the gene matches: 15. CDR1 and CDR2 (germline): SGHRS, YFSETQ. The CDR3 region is CASSLDPGASGRLLYNEQFF. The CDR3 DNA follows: TGCGCCAGCAGCTTGGATCCCGGCGCTAGCGGGAGGTTATTGTACAATGAGCAGTTCTTC.

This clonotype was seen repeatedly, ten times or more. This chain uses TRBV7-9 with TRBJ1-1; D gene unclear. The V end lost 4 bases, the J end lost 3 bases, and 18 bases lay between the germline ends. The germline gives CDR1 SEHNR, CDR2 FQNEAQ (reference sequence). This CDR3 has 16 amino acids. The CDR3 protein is CASSSIPGTGDTEAFF. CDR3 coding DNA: TGTGCCAGCAGCTCGATTCCCGGCACCGGGGACACTGAAGCTTTCTTT.

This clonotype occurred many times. CDR3 sequence reads: CASSFDRGPNEQFF. The CDR3 DNA reads as TGCGCCAGCAGCTTTGACCGGGGCCCCAATGAGCAGTTCTTC. The chain is built from TRBV5-1 and TRBJ2-1; D is possibly TRBD1 or TRBD2 (5 bases each). Germline V CDR1 and CDR2: SGHRS, YFSETQ. Trimming took 2 bases from V and 6 from J, leaving 12 bases between them. This CDR3 comprises 14 residues.

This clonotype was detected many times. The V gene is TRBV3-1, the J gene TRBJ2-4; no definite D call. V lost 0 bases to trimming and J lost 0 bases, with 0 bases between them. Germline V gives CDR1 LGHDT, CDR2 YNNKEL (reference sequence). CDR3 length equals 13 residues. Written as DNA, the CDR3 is TGTGCCAGCAGCCAAGAAGCCAAAAACATTCAGTACTTC. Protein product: CASSQEAKNIQYF. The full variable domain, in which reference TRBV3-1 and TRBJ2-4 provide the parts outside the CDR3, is DTAVSQTPKYLVTQMGNDKSIKCEQNLGHDTMYWYKQDSKKFLKIMFSYNNKELIINETVPNRFSPKSPDKAHLNLHINSLELGDSAVYFCASSQEAKNIQYFGAGTRLSVL.

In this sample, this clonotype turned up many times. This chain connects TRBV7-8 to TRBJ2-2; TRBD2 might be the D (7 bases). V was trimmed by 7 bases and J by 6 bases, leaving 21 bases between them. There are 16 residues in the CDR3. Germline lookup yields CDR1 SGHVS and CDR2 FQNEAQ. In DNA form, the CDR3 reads TGTGCCAGCACGTCAGACGGGGGGCGGCCAGCCGGGGAGCTGTTTTTT. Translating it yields CASTSDGGRPAGELFF. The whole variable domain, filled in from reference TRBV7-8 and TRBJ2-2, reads GAGVSQSPRYKVAKRGQDVALRCDPISGHVSLFWYQQALGQGPEFLTYFQNEAQLDKSGLPSDRFFAERPEGSVSTLKIQRTQQEDSAVYLCASTSDGGRPAGELFFGEGSRLTVL.

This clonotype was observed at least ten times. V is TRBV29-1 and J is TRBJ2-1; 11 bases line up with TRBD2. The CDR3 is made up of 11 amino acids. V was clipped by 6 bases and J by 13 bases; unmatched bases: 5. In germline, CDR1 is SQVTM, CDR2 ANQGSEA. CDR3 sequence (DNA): TGCAGCGTGTTAGCGGGAGGGACACAGTTCTTC. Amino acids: CSVLAGGTQFF.

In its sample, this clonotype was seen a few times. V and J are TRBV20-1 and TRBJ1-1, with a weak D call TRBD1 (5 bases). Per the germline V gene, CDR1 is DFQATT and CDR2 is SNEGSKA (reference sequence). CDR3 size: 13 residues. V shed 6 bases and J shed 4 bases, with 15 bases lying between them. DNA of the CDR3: TGCAGTGCCCGCCGGGGACCGGGCACTGAAGCTTTCTTT. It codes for CSARRGPGTEAFF.

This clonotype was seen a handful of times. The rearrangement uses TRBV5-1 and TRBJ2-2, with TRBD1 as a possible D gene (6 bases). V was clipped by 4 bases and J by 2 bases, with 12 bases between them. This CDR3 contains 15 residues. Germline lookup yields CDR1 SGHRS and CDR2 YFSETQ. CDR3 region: CASSLRQDNTGELFF. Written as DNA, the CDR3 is TGCGCCAGCAGCCTCAGACAGGATAACACCGGGGAGCTGTTTTTT.

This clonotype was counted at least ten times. The CDR3 nucleotides are TGCGCCAGCAGCTCAGGAGTAGGAGGGGGGCAGCCCCAGCATTTT. Protein sequence: CASSSGVGGGQPQHF. This chain links TRBV5-1 with TRBJ1-5; weak D call: TRBD1 (6 bases). Trimming shortened V by 3 bases and J by 7 bases, and 17 bases separated the two germline ends. The germline V gene has CDR1 SGHRS and CDR2 YFSETQ. CDR3 length: 15 amino acids.

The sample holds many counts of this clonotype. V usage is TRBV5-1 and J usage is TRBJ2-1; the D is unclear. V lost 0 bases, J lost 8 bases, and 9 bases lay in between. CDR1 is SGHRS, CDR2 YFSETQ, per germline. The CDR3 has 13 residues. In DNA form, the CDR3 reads TGCGCCAGCAGCTTGGGCACTAATCATGAGCAGTTCTTC. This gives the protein CASSLGTNHEQFF.

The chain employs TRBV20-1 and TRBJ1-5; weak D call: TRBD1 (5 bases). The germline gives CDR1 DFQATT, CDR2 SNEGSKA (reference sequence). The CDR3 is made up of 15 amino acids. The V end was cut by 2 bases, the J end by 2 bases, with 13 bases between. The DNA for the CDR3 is TGCAGTGCTAGAAGGGACCGGGGACGCAATCAGCCCCAGCATTTT. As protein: CSARRDRGRNQPQHF.

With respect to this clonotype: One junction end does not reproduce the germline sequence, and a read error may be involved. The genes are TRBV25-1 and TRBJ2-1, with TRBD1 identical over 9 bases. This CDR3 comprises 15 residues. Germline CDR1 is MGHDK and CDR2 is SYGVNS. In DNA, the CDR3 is TGTGCCAGCAGTGAGGGACAGGGACCCTACAATGAGCAGTCCTTC. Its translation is CASSEGQGPYNEQSF. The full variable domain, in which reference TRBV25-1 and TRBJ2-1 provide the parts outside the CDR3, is EADIYQTPRYLVIGTGKKITLECSQTMGHDKMYWYQQDPGMELHLIHYSYGVNSTEKGDLSSESTVSRIRTEHFPLTLESARPSHTSQYLCASSEGQGPYNEQSFGPGTRLTVL.